Shown below are 11 T cell receptor beta chains from a single sample sequenced in a study of PD-L1 blockade in urothelial cancer. This table comes from immunoSEQ multiplex PCR, and its TCRdb copy is limited to in-frame clones, with some not included. The table lists around 100,000 clones, under 85% of them singletons. The sequences come from PBMCs, collected around atezolizumab (anti-PD-L1) treatment. These receptors were taken from a man aged 50 or older with urothelial cancer.

V gene TRBV10-3 combines with J gene TRBJ1-1; 10 nucleotides line up with TRBD1. Unmatched junction bases numbered 9, after V lost 4 bases and J lost 1 base. CDR3 length: 17 residues. Germline V gene sequence: CDR1 ENHRY, CDR2 SYGVKD. The CDR3 loop is CAISGAPGQGRNTEAFF. The CDR3 DNA is TGTGCCATCAGTGGAGCACCGGGACAGGGGCGGAACACTGAAGCTTTCTTT.

The chain employs TRBV5-6 and TRBJ2-3; TRBD2 matches 10 bases. V was clipped by 4 bases and J by 2 bases; unmatched bases: 7. The germline V gene has CDR1 SGHDT and CDR2 YYEEEE. The CDR3 loop spans 16 amino acids. The CDR3 DNA reads TGTGCCAGCAGCACAGCGGGGGGGCGGATCACAGATACGCAGTATTTT. Translation: CASSTAGGRITDTQYF. The variable domain in full, completed from reference TRBV5-6 and TRBJ2-3, reads DAGVTQSPTHLIKTRGQQVTLRCSPKSGHDTVSWYQQALGQGPQFIFQYYEEEERQRGNFPDRFSGHQFPNYSSELNVNALLLGDSALYLCASSTAGGRITDTQYFGPGTRLTVL.

The chain has TRBV5-5 and TRBJ2-4, with D uncertain. The CDR3 covers 14 residues. Germline V gene data show CDR1 as SGHKS and CDR2 as YYEKEE (reference sequence). Trimming cost V 2 bases and J 0 bases, with 6 bases left between them. In nucleotides, the CDR3 is TGTGCCAGCAGCTTTTCGGTAGCCAAAAACATTCAGTACTTC. This encodes CASSFSVAKNIQYF.

The rearrangement links TRBV7-9 to TRBJ2-7; tentative D call: TRBD2 (5 bases). Trimming left V 8 bases short and J 4 bases short, with 12 bases between. The CDR3 runs to 12 residues. CDR1 is SEHNR, CDR2 FQNEAQ, per germline (reference sequence). In DNA, the CDR3 is TGTGCCAGCGGAACCCGGGGTTACGAGCAGTACTTC. Protein product: CASGTRGYEQYF.

The chain recombines TRBV5-4 with TRBJ2-7; TRBD2 aligns across 8 bases. This CDR3 has 14 amino acids. From germline, CDR1 is SGHNT and CDR2 YYREEE (reference sequence). The V segment lost 4 bases and the J segment 4 bases; nucleotides outside the gene matches: 7. In DNA, the CDR3 is TGTGCCAGCAGCCCCGGGGGGGCGCTTTACGAGCAGTACTTC. It specifies CASSPGGALYEQYF.

The J gene is TRBJ1-2, the V gene TRBV13; D unresolved. The CDR3 covers 14 residues. CDR1 PRHDT and CDR2 FYEKMQ come from the germline V gene (reference sequence). The ends were cut back, 7 bases at V and 2 bases at J, with 14 bases in the middle. This chain's CDR3 is CASTEREKNYGYTF. The CDR3 nucleotides are TGTGCCAGCACGGAGAGAGAAAAAAACTATGGCTACACCTTC.

The rearrangement links TRBV27 to TRBJ1-1, with 9 nucleotides matching TRBD1. J was trimmed by 4 bases and V by 7 bases; bases with no gene match: 10. The CDR3 runs to 15 residues. CDR1 and CDR2 from the germline V gene are MNHEY and SMNVEV (reference sequence). DNA for the CDR3: TGTGCCAGCAAGTCAGGACAGGGGTTGAGCACTGAAGCTTTCTTT. Residues: CASKSGQGLSTEAFF.

The rearrangement links TRBV29-1 to TRBJ1-1; tentative D call: TRBD1 (5 bases). The V and J ends lost 4 bases and 1 base respectively, with 19 bases between them. Germline loops: CDR1 SQVTM, CDR2 ANQGSEA. The CDR3 spans 16 residues. CDR3 in DNA: TGCAGCGTTGTTGGCAGGGTAGTTTTCGGGAACACTGAAGCTTTCTTT. Translated, it gives CSVVGRVVFGNTEAFF.

The V gene is TRBV5-1, the J gene TRBJ2-4; 7 positions agree with TRBD1. Germline V gene data show CDR1 as SGHRS and CDR2 as YFSETQ. Trimming took 4 bases from V and 8 from J; bases not matched to a gene: 9. This CDR3 contains 14 residues. The CDR3 reads CASSITGDADIQYF. CDR3 DNA: TGCGCCAGCAGCATCACAGGGGACGCGGACATTCAGTACTTC.

This chain joins TRBV4-1 and TRBJ2-1; D might be TRBD2 (6 bases). The germline CDR1 and CDR2 sequences are MGHRA and YSYEKL. Trimming left V 0 bases short and J 3 bases short, with 21 bases between. The CDR3 length is 19 residues. CDR3 sequence reads: CASSQDPKASASYYNEQFF. The CDR3 nucleotides read TGCGCCAGCAGCCAAGATCCAAAGGCTAGCGCATCCTACTACAATGAGCAGTTCTTC.

V gene TRBV19 combines with J gene TRBJ2-1; TRBD2 agrees at 15 bases. J was trimmed by 3 bases and V by 3 bases; bases with no gene match: 9. The length of the CDR3 is 19 residues. Germline V lookup: CDR1 LNHDA, CDR2 SQIVND (reference sequence). CDR3 residues: CASSIGGRTSGRDYNEQFF. CDR3 sequence (DNA): TGTGCCAGTAGTATTGGCGGGAGGACTAGCGGGAGGGACTACAATGAGCAGTTCTTC.